This TCR beta chain came from a study of T-cell reconstitution after alpha-beta-depleted transplantation in children. As regards this clonotype: Its antigen remains unknown.

Findings and caveats of the study: Some patients' high day-60 TCRbeta diversity was traced to surviving recipient T cells and thymic progenitors. T-cell numbers and diversity, one year after transplant, stemmed largely from T cells that were newly produced. There were reportedly several hundred expanded graft clones from which alpha-beta T cells came about two months after transplant.

TCRbeta library preparation incorporated unique molecular identifiers. TCRdb processed the PCR reads anew with MiXCR; each CDR3 protein has one entry. Among 500,000 to 650,000 distinct CDR3 sequences listed, around 13% were seen once. The V gene's germline CDR1 is MNHEY and CDR2 SMNVEV (reference sequence). The CDR3 is made up of 14 amino acids. Deletions cut 6 bases from V and 1 base from J, with 13 bases between. This specimen consisted of PBMCs, mostly from graft donor cells, obtained 360 days after TCRalphabeta/CD19-depleted stem cell transplant. The receptor was isolated from a male patient younger than 18 who had a stem cell transplant for acute myeloid leukemia, so the T cells may come from the graft donor. This chain connects TRBV27 to TRBJ2-7; maybe TRBD1 (6 bases). The CDR3 DNA reads as TGTGCCAGCAGACACATAGGGGGTTCCTACGAGCAGTACTTC. It is translated as CASRHIGGSYEQYF.